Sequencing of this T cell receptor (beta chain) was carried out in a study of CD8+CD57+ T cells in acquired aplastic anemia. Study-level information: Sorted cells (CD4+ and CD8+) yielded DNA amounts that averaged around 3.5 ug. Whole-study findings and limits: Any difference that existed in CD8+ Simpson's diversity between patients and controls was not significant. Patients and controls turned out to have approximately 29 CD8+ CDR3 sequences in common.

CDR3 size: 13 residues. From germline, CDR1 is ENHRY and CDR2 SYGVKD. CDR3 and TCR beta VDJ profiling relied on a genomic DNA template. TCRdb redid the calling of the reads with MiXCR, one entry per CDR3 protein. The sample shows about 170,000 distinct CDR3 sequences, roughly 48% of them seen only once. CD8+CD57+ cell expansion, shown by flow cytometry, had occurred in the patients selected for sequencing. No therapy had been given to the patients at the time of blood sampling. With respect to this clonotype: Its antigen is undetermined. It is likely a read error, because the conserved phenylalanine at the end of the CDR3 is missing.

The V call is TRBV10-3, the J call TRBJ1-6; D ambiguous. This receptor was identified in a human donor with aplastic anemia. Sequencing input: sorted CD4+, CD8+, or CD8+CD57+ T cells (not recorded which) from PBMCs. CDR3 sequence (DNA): TGTGCCATCGGTGACGCGCGGAGTTCACCCCTCCACTCT. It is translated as CAIGDARSSPLHS.